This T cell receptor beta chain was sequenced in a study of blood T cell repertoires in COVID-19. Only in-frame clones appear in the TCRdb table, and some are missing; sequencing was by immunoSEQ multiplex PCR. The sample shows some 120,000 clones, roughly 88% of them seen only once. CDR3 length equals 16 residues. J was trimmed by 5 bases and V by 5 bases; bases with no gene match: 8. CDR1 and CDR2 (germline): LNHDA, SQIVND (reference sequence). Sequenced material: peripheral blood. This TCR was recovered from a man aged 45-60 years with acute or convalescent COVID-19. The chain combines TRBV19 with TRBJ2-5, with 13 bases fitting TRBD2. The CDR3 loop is CASSPRLAGGRETQYF. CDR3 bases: TGTGCCAGTAGTCCTCGACTAGCGGGAGGTCGGGAGACCCAGTACTTC.